Listed below are T cell receptor beta chains from one sample, sequenced in a study of Ad26.COV2.S vaccination and SARS-CoV-2 variants. Measured with immunoSEQ multiplex PCR; TCRdb has only the in-frame clones, and not every one. The sample records about 480,000 clones, around 88% being singletons. Material: peripheral blood, obtained in a trial of Ad26.COV2.S vaccine versus placebo. Every receptor here comes from a person between 18 and 65 years old who received the Ad26.COV2.S COVID-19 vaccine or a placebo. The CDR3 runs from the conserved cysteine through the conserved F or W. The order of the fields is CDR3 length, V gene, clone size, D gene, J gene, CDR3 protein, CDR3 DNA. D genes are given only for firm matches. Clone size, where shown, is once, few, many, or a class for clones that have expanded.

>15|TRBV30|once|NA|TRBJ2-3
CAWSVRRGRTDTQYF
TGTGCCTGGAGTGTACGCAGGGGCAGGACAGATACGCAGTATTTT
>15|TRBV6-5|NA|NA|TRBJ2-2
CASRTGTVNTGELFF
TGTGCCAGCAGGACCGGGACCGTGAACACCGGGGAGCTGTTTTTT
>17|TRBV4-3|NA|NA|TRBJ1-4
CASSQDSLMRGDEKLFF
TGCGCCAGCAGCCAAGATTCCCTGATGAGGGGGGACGAAAAACTGTTTTTT
>15|TRBV9|few|TRBD1|TRBJ2-7
CASSARTGAPYEQYF
TGTGCCAGCAGCGCCCGGACAGGGGCCCCCTACGAGCAGTACTTC
>15|TRBV5-1|few|TRBD1|TRBJ1-4
CASSLLQGAREKLFF
TGCGCCAGCAGCTTGTTACAGGGGGCCCGTGAAAAACTGTTTTTT
>16|TRBV7-8|NA|TRBD2|TRBJ2-1
CASSLVETSGNNEQFF
TGTGCCAGCAGCTTAGTTGAGACTAGCGGGAACAATGAGCAGTTCTTC
>16|TRBV7-9|NA|NA|TRBJ2-1
CASSLETGPAYNEQFF
TGTGCCAGCAGCTTGGAGACAGGACCTGCCTACAATGAGCAGTTCTTC
>14|TRBV7-8|NA|NA|TRBJ2-6
CASSLGPGANVLTF
TGTGCCAGCAGCTTAGGGCCTGGGGCCAACGTCCTGACTTTC
>16|TRBV30|NA|NA|TRBJ2-7
CAWSHLRRVSVGEQYF
TGTGCCTGGAGCCACCTGCGCAGGGTCTCAGTGGGCGAGCAGTACTTC
>11|TRBV11-2|NA|NA|TRBJ2-1
CASSQYGEQFF
TGTGCCAGCAGCCAGTATGGTGAGCAGTTCTTC
>11|TRBV3-1/TRBV3-2|NA|NA|TRBJ2-5
CACRGQETQYF
TGTGCCTGCCGGGGCCAAGAGACCCAGTACTTC
>13|TRBV15|NA|TRBD1|TRBJ2-1
CATSRDRTGGQFF
TGTGCCACCAGCAGAGATCGGACAGGTGGGCAGTTCTTC
>14|TRBV27|once|NA|TRBJ2-1
CASSLGGNHNEQFF
TGTGCCAGCAGCCTAGGGGGAAATCACAATGAGCAGTTCTTC
>14|TRBV28|many|TRBD1|TRBJ1-4
CASRPPDRGEKLFF
TGTGCCAGCAGGCCTCCGGACAGGGGTGAAAAACTGTTTTTT
>14|TRBV19|NA|NA|TRBJ2-4
CASSAPGSKNIQYF
TGTGCCAGTAGCGCACCAGGATCCAAAAACATTCAGTACTTC
>19|TRBV4-2|NA|TRBD1|TRBJ2-2
CASSQEGSTWTGLGGELFF
TGTGCCAGCAGCCAAGAAGGATCAACCTGGACAGGTCTCGGCGGGGAGCTGTTTTTT
>16|TRBV19|NA|TRBD1|TRBJ1-1
CATTRVQGAGGTEAFF
TGTGCCACCACCCGGGTTCAGGGGGCGGGTGGCACTGAAGCTTTCTTT
>14|TRBV6-5|NA|NA|TRBJ2-2
CASSYVSGQGELFF
TGTGCCAGCAGTTACGTAAGCGGGCAGGGGGAGCTGTTTTTT
>15|TRBV7-2|NA|TRBD2|TRBJ2-1
CASSPLAGANNEQFF
TGTGCCAGCAGCCCACTAGCGGGAGCAAACAATGAGCAGTTCTTC
>15|TRBV5-4|NA|NA|TRBJ2-1
CASSRGGGGDNEQFF
TGTGCCAGCAGCCGCGGTGGCGGCGGGGACAATGAGCAGTTCTTC
>15|TRBV24-1|NA|NA|TRBJ2-1
CATSDFPGSYNEQFF
TGTGCCACCAGTGATTTTCCAGGGTCCTACAATGAGCAGTTCTTC
>17|TRBV5-4|once|TRBD1|TRBJ2-1
CASSLAWTGESLPEQFF
TGTGCCAGCAGCTTGGCCTGGACAGGGGAATCCCTCCCTGAGCAGTTCTTC
>13|TRBV4-2|once|NA|TRBJ2-7
CASSQDRLYEQYF
TGTGCCAGCAGCCAAGATCGGCTCTACGAGCAGTACTTC
>16|TRBV19|NA|NA|TRBJ1-2
CASSAWSLRSEYGYTF
TGTGCCAGTAGTGCCTGGTCTCTCCGGTCGGAGTATGGCTACACCTTC
>12|TRBV27|NA|NA|TRBJ1-2
CASSLGPYGYTF
TGTGCCAGCAGTCTAGGACCCTATGGCTACACCTTC
>13|TRBV19|NA|NA|TRBJ2-1
CASSPAGYNEQFF
TGTGCCAGTAGTCCCGCCGGATACAATGAGCAGTTCTTC
>13|TRBV19|NA|NA|TRBJ1-2
CASIGMTNYGYTF
TGTGCCAGTATCGGGATGACTAACTATGGCTACACCTTC
>15|TRBV28|NA|NA|TRBJ2-1
CASNPAGRTYNEQFF
TGTGCCAGCAATCCGGCGGGAAGAACCTACAATGAGCAGTTCTTC
>12|TRBV2|NA|NA|TRBJ2-3
CASSDLPDTQYF
TGTGCCAGCAGTGATCTGCCAGATACGCAGTATTTT
>19|TRBV9|once|TRBD1|TRBJ1-1
CASSVDPELHAGGSTEAFF
TGTGCCAGCAGCGTAGACCCAGAGTTACACGCAGGGGGAAGCACTGAAGCTTTCTTT
>14|TRBV20-1|NA|NA|TRBJ1-6
CSASRGTDNSPLHF
TGCAGTGCTAGTAGGGGAACCGATAATTCACCCCTCCACTTT
>15|TRBV28|NA|NA|TRBJ1-2
CASSLFWRGARGYTF
TGTGCCAGCAGTTTATTTTGGAGGGGGGCGAGGGGCTACACCTTC
>14|TRBV3-1/TRBV3-2|NA|TRBD2|TRBJ2-7
CASSSKRGAGEQYF
TGTGCCAGCAGCTCCAAGCGGGGGGCCGGCGAGCAGTACTTC
>11|TRBV29-1|NA|NA|TRBJ1-3
CSVWTHPWIYF
TGCAGCGTTTGGACCCATCCGTGGATATATTTT
>17|TRBV6-2/TRBV6-3|NA|TRBD2|TRBJ2-1
CASSYSTGTSGRNEQFF
TGTGCCAGCAGTTACTCCACCGGGACTAGCGGGAGGAATGAGCAGTTCTTC
>16|TRBV7-9|once|TRBD1|TRBJ1-2
CASSAGTGGLNYGYTF
TGTGCCAGCAGCGCCGGGACAGGGGGCCTTAACTATGGCTACACCTTC